This T cell receptor (beta chain) comes out of a study of graft-versus-host responses after intestinal transplantation. Findings and limits, study-wide: GvH clones appeared in recipient marrow, some first in ileum or blood.

Method: immunoSEQ multiplex PCR; TCRdb's copy keeps in-frame clones and lacks some. The table records tens of thousands of clones, 95% of them present only once. CDR1 and CDR2 from the germline V gene are SGHNT and YENEEA. This CDR3 has 17 amino acids. V was shortened by 2 bases and J by 0 bases, with 16 bases between the two germline ends. As to this clone: No antigen is known for it.

The sequencing used unstimulated CD8+ T cells sorted from spleen or lymph node cells, collected before transplant. The origin of this receptor is a human donor who was the organ donor for an intestinal transplant. The V call is TRBV11-3, the J call TRBJ2-5; possible D gene TRBD1, 6 bases. The chain's CDR3 is CASSLLGAGVHQETQYF. The CDR3 DNA is TGTGCCAGCAGCTTACTAGGGGCAGGGGTGCACCAAGAGACCCAGTACTTC.